One and the same sample provided the 20 T cell receptor beta chains below, sequenced in a study of CDR3 diversity in severe acne. TCRdb re-called the PCR reads through MiXCR, storing one row per CDR3 protein. The sample yields 97,000 or so distinct CDR3 sequences, 45% to 60% seen once. Material for sequencing was blood. Receptors were obtained from a male donor with acne.

Many counts were recorded for this clonotype. The chain has TRBV20-1 and TRBJ2-2, with TRBD2 matching over 10 bases. The CDR3 spans 16 residues. Germline CDR1 is DFQATT and CDR2 is SNEGSKA (reference sequence). J was trimmed by 1 base and V by 0 bases; bases with no gene match: 2. In DNA, the CDR3 is TGCAGTGCTAGAGACCTAGCGGGAGAGAACACCGGGGAGCTGTTTTTT. Translated, it gives CSARDLAGENTGELFF.

This chain joins TRBV25-1 and TRBJ1-4, with 10 bases matching TRBD1. Germline trimming cut 8 bases from V and 6 bases from J; bases unmatched to any gene: 18. Germline CDR1 MGHDK, CDR2 SYGVNS. CDR3 length: 18 residues. Here the CDR3 DNA reads TGTGCCAGCGGTGGACCCAACGACAGGGGGCATTTTTATGAAAAACTGTTTTTT. It yields the protein CASGGPNDRGHFYEKLFF.

Ten or more counts support this clonotype. V gene TRBV15 combines with J gene TRBJ2-2; 15 nucleotides line up with TRBD2. J lost 4 bases, V lost 4 bases, and 7 bases had no gene match. The CDR3 loop spans 18 amino acids. Germline V lookup: CDR1 LNHNV, CDR2 YYDKDF (reference sequence). CDR3 region: CATSIGLAGGPGTGELFF. CDR3 nucleotide sequence: TGTGCCACCAGCATTGGACTAGCGGGAGGGCCGGGCACCGGGGAGCTGTTTTTT.

This clonotype was seen more than once but under ten times. The chain combines TRBV6-5 with TRBJ1-2; no definite D call. V shed 0 bases and J shed 0 bases, with 8 bases lying between them. Per germline, CDR1 MNHEY and CDR2 SVGAGI. The CDR3 contains 15 residues. The CDR3 loop is CASSYSIDSNYGYTF. The CDR3 region has the DNA TGTGCCAGCAGTTACTCGATTGATTCTAACTATGGCTACACCTTC.

This chain links TRBV30 with TRBJ1-2; no reliable D call. The CDR3 is made up of 14 amino acids. With 1 base removed from V and 0 bases from J, the gap between germline ends came to 9 bases. CDR1 is GTSNPN and CDR2 is SVGIG in the germline V gene (reference sequence). The CDR3 here is CAWSGFWTNYGYTF. CDR3 sequence (DNA): TGTGCCTGGAGTGGCTTCTGGACTAACTATGGCTACACCTTC.

This clonotype has a count of ten or more. J is TRBJ1-6 and V is TRBV20-1, with D maybe TRBD1 (6 bases). With 6 bases removed from V and 7 bases from J, the gap between germline ends came to 19 bases. The CDR3 totals 15 residues. Germline lookup yields CDR1 DFQATT and CDR2 SNEGSKA (reference sequence). The CDR3, as DNA: TGCAGTGCCCCGACAGGCCCCCCGGAGAATTCACCCCTCCACTTT. Protein product: CSAPTGPPENSPLHF.

This clonotype was detected only a few times. This chain uses TRBV29-1 with TRBJ2-5, with 8 bases fitting TRBD1. Germline CDR1 reads SQVTM; CDR2 reads ANQGSEA. The length of the CDR3 is 14 residues. V shed 4 bases and J 3 bases; nucleotides not matched to a gene: 7. The CDR3 sequence is CSVVVRGQEETQYF. In DNA, the CDR3 is TGCAGCGTTGTTGTCAGGGGGCAGGAAGAGACCCAGTACTTC.

The chain employs TRBV7-9 and TRBJ1-2; 9 bases are a match to TRBD1. The germline V gene encodes CDR1 SEHNR and CDR2 FQNEAQ (reference sequence). This CDR3 spans 14 amino acids. V shed 6 bases, J shed 7 bases, and the junction held 9 bases outside the gene matches. CDR3 amino acids: CASRQTGGSGGYTF. CDR3 coding DNA: TGTGCCAGCAGACAGACAGGGGGTAGCGGTGGCTACACCTTC.

The rearrangement uses TRBV30 and TRBJ2-7, with 7 bases matching TRBD2. The CDR3 spans 12 residues. V shed 2 bases, J shed 3 bases, and the junction held 1 base outside the gene matches. CDR1 is GTSNPN and CDR2 is SVGIG in the germline V gene (reference sequence). The chain's CDR3 is CAWSRTSYEQYF. CDR3 bases: TGTGCCTGGAGTCGGACTAGCTACGAGCAGTACTTC.

The chain carries TRBV2 and TRBJ2-2; D remains unclear. Germline V lookup: CDR1 SNHLY, CDR2 FYNNEI. Between the trimmed V and J ends, which lost 6 bases and 0 bases, there was a span of 14 bases. The CDR3 loop spans 16 amino acids. This CDR3 reads CASSSRPRPNTGELFF. The DNA of the CDR3 is TGTGCCAGCAGCTCAAGGCCCCGCCCGAACACCGGGGAGCTGTTTTTT. Using reference TRBV2 and TRBJ2-2 for the parts outside the CDR3, the full variable domain is EPEVTQTPSHQVTQMGQEVILRCVPISNHLYFYWYRQILGQKVEFLVSFYNNEISEKSEIFDDQFSVERPDGSNFTLKIRSTKLEDSAMYFCASSSRPRPNTGELFFGEGSRLTVL.

The table lists this clonotype with many counts. V usage is TRBV4-1 and J usage is TRBJ2-1; D is uncertain. The CDR3 covers 13 residues. Germline CDR1 and CDR2: MGHRA and YSYEKL. The germline V and J ends were trimmed by 0 bases and 3 bases, with 3 bases remaining between them. The CDR3 is CASSQEYYNEQFF. CDR3 nucleotide sequence: TGCGCCAGCAGCCAAGAATACTACAATGAGCAGTTCTTC.

The table lists this clonotype with many counts. The chain uses TRBV6-1 and TRBJ1-6, with unresolved D. Germline CDR1 reads MNHNS; CDR2 reads SASEGT. With 2 bases removed from V and 5 bases from J, the gap between germline ends came to 10 bases. CDR3 size: 15 residues. This CDR3 reads CASSELGGDNSPLHF. CDR3 bases: TGTGCCAGCAGTGAACTCGGAGGTGATAATTCACCCCTCCACTTT.

The chain uses TRBV13 and TRBJ2-1; 8 bases fit TRBD2. Germline CDR1 and CDR2: PRHDT and FYEKMQ (reference sequence). The CDR3 consists of 14 residues. V trimming: 5 bases; J trimming: 9 bases; junction bases outside the gene matches: 9. The CDR3 nucleotides are TGTGCCAGCAGCCCGGGCCGGGGGGGAGTTGAGCAGTTCTTC. It translates to CASSPGRGGVEQFF.

This chain joins TRBV4-1 and TRBJ1-1, with a tentative D call TRBD1 (5 bases). This CDR3 is 15 amino acids long. V lost 1 base, J lost 5 bases, and 14 bases lay in between. Looked up from germline, CDR1 is MGHRA and CDR2 is YSYEKL. DNA of the CDR3: TGCGCCAGCAGCCAAGCGGTCAGGGTGAGAACTGAAGCTTTCTTT. This gives the protein CASSQAVRVRTEAFF.

The chain employs TRBV9 and TRBJ2-7, with 10 bases identical to TRBD1. The CDR3 spans 15 residues. The V gene end was trimmed by 0 bases and the J gene end by 3 bases; junction bases not matched to a gene: 3. Germline CDR1 SGDLS, CDR2 YYNGEE. This CDR3 reads CASSVGDRGVYEQYF. The DNA for the CDR3 is TGTGCCAGCAGCGTAGGGGACAGGGGAGTCTACGAGCAGTACTTC.

This clonotype occurred many times. The chain carries TRBV7-6 and TRBJ2-2, with no clear D. Germline-derived CDR1 and CDR2 are SGHVS and FNYEAQ. V dropped 4 bases and J dropped 3 bases, with 9 bases sitting between them. The CDR3 has 14 residues. The DNA of the CDR3 is TGTGCCAGCAGCTCCAGCTATGACACCGGGGAGCTGTTTTTT. Its protein is CASSSSYDTGELFF.

This clonotype occurred a few times. The chain joins TRBV11-1 to TRBJ2-1, with 14 bases matching TRBD2. V was pared by 5 bases and J by 7 bases, with 7 bases of the junction left unmatched. From germline, CDR1 is SGHAT and CDR2 FQDESV (reference sequence). The CDR3 contains 16 residues. CDR3 in amino acids: CASSPTSGRARNEQFF. The CDR3 nucleotides are TGTGCCAGCAGCCCGACTAGCGGGAGGGCCAGGAATGAGCAGTTCTTC.

This clonotype was seen a few times. The gene calls are TRBV6-1 and TRBJ1-1; D is uncertain. Germline V CDR1 and CDR2: MNHNS, SASEGT. V was pared by 7 bases and J by 7 bases, with 19 bases between. The CDR3 runs 14 residues. CDR3 in amino acids: CASKLIWQAIEAFF. The CDR3 nucleotides are TGTGCCAGCAAGTTAATTTGGCAGGCCATTGAAGCTTTCTTT.

The V gene is TRBV29-1, the J gene TRBJ1-6; D gene uncertain. Trimming shortened V by 4 bases and J by 0 bases, and 10 bases separated the two germline ends. The CDR3 covers 15 residues. CDR1 SQVTM and CDR2 ANQGSEA come from the germline V gene. The CDR3 protein is CSVAGDSSYNSPLHF. The CDR3 DNA follows: TGCAGCGTTGCCGGCGATAGCTCCTATAATTCACCCCTCCACTTT.

This clonotype is medium-sized by share. This rearrangement joins TRBV10-1 to TRBJ2-3, with 9 bases lining up with TRBD1. Germline CDR1 and CDR2: WNHNN and SYGVQD (reference sequence). The length of the CDR3 is 15 residues. V shed 3 bases and J 6 bases; nucleotides not matched to a gene: 7. CDR3 in DNA: TGCGCCAGCAGTGACGGGGGGACAGGGAAGGATACGCAGTATTTT. Translated: CASSDGGTGKDTQYF.